This TCR beta chain was profiled in a study of T cells in Graves' hyperthyroidism and ophthalmopathy. Uncontrolled infection, other autoimmune disease, pregnancy or lactation disqualified patients from enrolment. Template material for amplifying TCR beta CDR3 regions consisted of RNA transcripts. During a first-round RT-PCR of the TCR CDR3, the HTBI primer set was used. MiXCR, run by TCRdb on the multiplex PCR reads, gives a single entry per CDR3 protein. The table includes just under 750,000 distinct CDR3 sequences, under 45% detected once. General study results and limits: Most thyroid-expanded clonotypes above 0.001 were also found in blood. A 13 V-J signature model discriminated ophthalmopathy versus stable hyperthyroidism. Ophthalmopathy got predicted by the model a median about six months before its onset.

About this clonotype: Its specificity is unknown.

The CDR3 consists of 13 residues. CDR1 is SGDLS and CDR2 is YYNGEE in the germline V gene. V shed 6 bases and J shed 6 bases, with 15 bases lying between them. The material sequenced was blood. This TCR was recovered from a woman aged 40 to 55 with Graves' hyperthyroidism. The gene calls are TRBV9 and TRBJ2-5; D gene unclear. The CDR3 is CASTDLEHQTQYF. As DNA, the CDR3 is TGTGCCAGCACGGATCTAGAACATCAGACCCAGTACTTC.